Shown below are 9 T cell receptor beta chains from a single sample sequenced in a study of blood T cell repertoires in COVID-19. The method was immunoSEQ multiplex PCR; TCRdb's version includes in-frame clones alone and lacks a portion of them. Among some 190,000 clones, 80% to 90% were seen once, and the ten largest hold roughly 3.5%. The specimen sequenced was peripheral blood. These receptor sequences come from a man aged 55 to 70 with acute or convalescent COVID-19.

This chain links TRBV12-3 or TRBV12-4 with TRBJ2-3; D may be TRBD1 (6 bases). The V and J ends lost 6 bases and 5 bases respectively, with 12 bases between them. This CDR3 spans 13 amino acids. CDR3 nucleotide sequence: TGTGCCAGCAGGCAGGGGCGCGGAGATACGCAGTATTTT. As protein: CASRQGRGDTQYF.

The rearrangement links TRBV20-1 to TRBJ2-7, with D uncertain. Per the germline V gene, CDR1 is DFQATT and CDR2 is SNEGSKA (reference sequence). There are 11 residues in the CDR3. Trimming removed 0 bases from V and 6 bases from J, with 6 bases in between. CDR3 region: CSARDHSEQYF. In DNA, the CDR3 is TGCAGTGCTAGAGATCACTCCGAGCAGTACTTC.

CDR3: CASSSEVPGERFF. As DNA, the CDR3 is TGCGCCAGCAGCTCGGAAGTCCCGGGGGAAAGGTTCTTC. This chain links TRBV5-1 with TRBJ2-1, with a weak D call TRBD2 (6 bases). The CDR3 is 13 residues long. The germline gives CDR1 SGHRS, CDR2 YFSETQ. Deletions cut 3 bases from V and 15 bases from J, with 19 bases between.

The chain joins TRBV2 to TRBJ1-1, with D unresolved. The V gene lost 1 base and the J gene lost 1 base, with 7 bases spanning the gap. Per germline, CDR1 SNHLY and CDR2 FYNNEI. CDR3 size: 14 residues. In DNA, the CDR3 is TGTGCCAGCAGTGAAGAGGAGGGGAACACTGAAGCTTTCTTT. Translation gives CASSEEEGNTEAFF.

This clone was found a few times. The CDR3 protein is CASSLKRQGAFNGYTF. DNA for the CDR3: TGTGCCAGCAGTTTAAAAAGACAGGGGGCCTTTAATGGCTACACCTTC. The gene calls are TRBV27 and TRBJ1-2, with TRBD1 matching 10 bases. The CDR3 is made up of 16 amino acids. The junction had 9 bases not matched to a gene; V was cut back by 2 bases and J by 6 bases. Per the germline V gene, CDR1 is MNHEY and CDR2 is SMNVEV (reference sequence).

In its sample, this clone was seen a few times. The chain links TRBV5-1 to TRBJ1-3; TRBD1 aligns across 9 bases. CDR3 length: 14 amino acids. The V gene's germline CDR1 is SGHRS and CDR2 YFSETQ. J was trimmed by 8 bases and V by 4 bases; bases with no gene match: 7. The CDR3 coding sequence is TGCGCCAGCAGCCCGCGGACAGGGGCGGACACCATATATTTT. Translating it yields CASSPRTGADTIYF.

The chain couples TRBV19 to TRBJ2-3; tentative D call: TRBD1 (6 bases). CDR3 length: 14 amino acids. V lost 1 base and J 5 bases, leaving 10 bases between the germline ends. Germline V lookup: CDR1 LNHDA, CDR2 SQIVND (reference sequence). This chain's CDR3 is CASSIGSGVDTQYF. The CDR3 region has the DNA TGTGCCAGTAGTATAGGTTCAGGGGTAGATACGCAGTATTTT.

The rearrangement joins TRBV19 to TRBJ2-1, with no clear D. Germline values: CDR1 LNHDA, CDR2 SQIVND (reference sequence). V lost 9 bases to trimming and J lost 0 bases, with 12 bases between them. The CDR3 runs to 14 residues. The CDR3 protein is CASSAQSSYNEQFF. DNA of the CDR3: TGTGCCAGCTCAGCACAGAGCTCCTACAATGAGCAGTTCTTC.

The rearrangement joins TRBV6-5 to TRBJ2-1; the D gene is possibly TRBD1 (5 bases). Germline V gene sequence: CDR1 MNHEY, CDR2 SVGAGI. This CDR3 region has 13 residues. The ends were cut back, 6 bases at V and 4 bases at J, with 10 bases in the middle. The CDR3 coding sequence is TGTGCCAGCAGCGCCCGACAGTACAATGAGCAGTTCTTC. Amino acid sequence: CASSARQYNEQFF.